The rows below give T cell receptor beta chains drawn from one sample of a study of cytomegalovirus exposure and HLA in healthy donors. The data were produced by immunoSEQ multiplex PCR, yet TCRdb's version contains in-frame clones alone and is incomplete. This sample has 150,000 to 200,000 clones; around three quarters occur once, and the top ten carry more than 0.8%. The material sequenced was PBMCs. All receptors come from a middle-aged woman in good health and CMV-seronegative. Both conserved end residues are part of each CDR3.

v_gene | CDR3aa
TRBV5-1 | CASSLQGVGTEAFF
TRBV25-1 | CARASPMSGSYEQYF
TRBV6-1 | CASSPGQDLVTQYF
TRBV5-1 | CASSLRPGLNQPQHF
TRBV5-1 | CASSSPGQGKTEAFF
TRBV5-1 | CASTPSAGGRYEQYF
TRBV9 | CASSLQRQGAQYF
TRBV29-1 | CSVERPPSGYYGYTF
TRBV5-4 | CASSVRVRTSGPSYEQYF
TRBV6-5 | CASSYSIGGNTEAFF
TRBV6-5 | CASSRGQSPYEQYF
TRBV6-5 | CASRGTGAPYEQYF
TRBV30 | CAWKTGTSGTDTQYF
TRBV14 | CASSLMNTEAFF
TRBV7-6 | CASSLVQGQGNEKLFF
TRBV19 | CASSQDTGTGRTGELFF
TRBV2 | CASSVAGGRGPNEQFF
TRBV5-1 | CASSLQGMNTEAFF
TRBV29-1 | CSAFFGTSSNEQFF
TRBV5-4 | CASSRQAGVGTSYEQYF
TRBV6-1 | CASSEEGTPFSYEQYF
TRBV7-9 | CASSFGGQGGTEAFF
TRBV6-1 | CASRELAGGPNTGELFF
TRBV19 | CASRPPGGYEQYF
TRBV27 | CASSLGWEATGELFF
TRBV7-2 | CASSSRQPYEQYF
TRBV7-8 | CASSLLQGLAGSLPYEQYF
TRBV2 | CASSEAVGGGQPQHF
TRBV28 | CASSFMSASGGMNTEAFF
TRBV15 | CATSRETETSGIGYEQYF
TRBV5-6 | CASSTPGLAPFVSSYEQYF
TRBV5-1 | CASSTASLYNEQFF
TRBV28 | CASSPLGDEQFF
TRBV5-1 | CASSPGQGESEQYF
TRBV30 | CAWNPTGASSYNSPLHF
TRBV4-2 | CASSQDYSGGARLFF
TRBV6-6 | CASSTGGAQQPQHF
TRBV5-1 | CASSLGLGLDRQTQYF
TRBV28 | CASSGNTGNYGYTF
TRBV2 | CASSPVSIDYTF
TRBV2 | CASDSPLGLAGTGELFF
TRBV7-3 | CASSPQPGPSTDTQYF
TRBV5-1 | CASSYGLAGIREQFF
TRBV27 | CATRRRDWNTEAFF
TRBV15 | CATSTTQGINQPQHF
TRBV7-6 | CASSPQPRNTEAFF
TRBV5-1 | CASSSLGLAGGPSPYEQYF
TRBV29-1 | CSVLSLGAADFF
TRBV13 | CASSARTSGSSYEQYF
TRBV5-6 | CASSLVRLARAGELFF
TRBV19 | CASSPYEQYF
TRBV7-2 | CASSTGQGGSLEKLFF
TRBV4-2 | CASSQVGDRGDYGYTF
TRBV2 | CASSEWGRAEAFF
TRBV28 | CASRSGSSSYNEQFF